The T cell receptor (beta chain) described here comes from a study of T cell responses to AZD1222 COVID-19 vaccine. This table comes from immunoSEQ multiplex PCR, and its TCRdb copy is limited to in-frame clones, with some not included. The profile shows around 130,000 clones, approximately 90% of them singletons. This CDR3 region has 15 residues. Germline loops: CDR1 MGHDK, CDR2 SYGVNS. The junction had 6 bases not matched to a gene; V was cut back by 2 bases and J by 4 bases. The sequence was collected from an adult in good health. This sequence joins TRBV25-1 and TRBJ2-3, with 7 bases matching TRBD1. The specimen was peripheral blood, collected on day 0 of AZD1222 vaccination. CDR3 sequence: CASSEGTGAPDTQYF. As DNA, the CDR3 is TGTGCCAGCAGTGAAGGAACAGGGGCCCCAGATACGCAGTATTTT. The whole variable domain, filled in from reference TRBV25-1 and TRBJ2-3, reads EADIYQTPRYLVIGTGKKITLECSQTMGHDKMYWYQQDPGMELHLIHYSYGVNSTEKGDLSSESTVSRIRTEHFPLTLESARPSHTSQYLCASSEGTGAPDTQYFGPGTRLTVL.